This entry features one T cell receptor (beta chain) sequence. Its antigen is not identified. This specimen belongs to a study of identical twins. Study outcomes and limitations: Shared out-of-frame alpha sequences (those common to twins) showed excess low generation probability.

TCRdb reprocessed the 5' RACE reads via MiXCR and lists one record per CDR3 protein. The table includes nearly 650,000 distinct CDR3 sequences, under 8.5% detected once. CDR1 is LGHDT, CDR2 YNNKEL, per germline (reference sequence). The CDR3 sequence is 15 residues long. V shed 0 bases and J 3 bases; nucleotides not matched to a gene: 3. These same records also appear under a second study, on yellow fever vaccine responses in identical twins.

The J gene is TRBJ2-5, the V gene TRBV3-1, with 8 bases identical to TRBD2. Material: PBMCs. This receptor was taken from a woman between 18 and 29 years old in good health. This CDR3 is CASSQEGGLEETQYF. In nucleotides, the CDR3 is TGTGCCAGCAGCCAAGAAGGGGGACTAGAAGAGACCCAGTACTTC.